A single sample gave rise to the 22 T cell receptor beta chains below, sequenced in a study of vaccination effects on CD4 cells after COVID-19. Antigen-specific CD4+ T cells were expanded (with viral peptide pools) by the ViraFEST assay ahead of sequencing. Culture proceeded for 10 days, and CD4+ T cells were then isolated. Vaccine recipients lacked prior SARS-CoV-2 infection and had negative nucleocapsid antibodies. Measured with immunoSEQ multiplex PCR; TCRdb has only the in-frame clones, and not every one. The table lists around 60,000 clones, roughly three quarters of them singletons. These receptors' antigens are unknown. Sequenced here: CD4+ T cells from PBMCs cultured with HCoV-NL63 spike peptides, sampled before COVID-19 vaccination. Receptors were obtained from a human donor who received a COVID-19 vaccine.

The chain recombines TRBV4-3 with TRBJ2-1; 7 bases line up with TRBD1. Germline CDR1 and CDR2: LGHNA and YSLEER. The ends lost 0 bases at V and 9 bases at J; junction bases unmatched: 2. The CDR3 consists of 13 residues. The CDR3: CASSQEQGIEQFF. CDR3 nucleotide sequence: TGCGCCAGCAGCCAAGAACAGGGGATTGAGCAGTTCTTC.

This sequence joins TRBV5-1 and TRBJ2-5, with 10 nucleotides matching TRBD2. V trimming: 0 bases; J trimming: 2 bases; junction bases outside the gene matches: 7. Germline V gives CDR1 SGHRS, CDR2 YFSETQ. This CDR3 region has 17 residues. The chain's CDR3 is CASSLVRSSGGQETQYF. CDR3 DNA sequence: TGCGCCAGCAGCTTGGTCCGGTCTAGCGGGGGACAAGAGACCCAGTACTTC.

This chain links TRBV3-1 (or the pseudogene TRBV3-2) with TRBJ1-2; no reliable D call. The CDR3 has 15 residues. Trimming removed 7 bases from V and 4 bases from J, with 19 bases in between. The V gene's germline CDR1 is LGHDT and CDR2 YNNKEL (reference sequence). The CDR3 here is CASTPRWAVSYGYTF. In DNA, the CDR3 is TGTGCCAGCACCCCCCGTTGGGCCGTTAGCTATGGCTACACCTTC.

The V call is TRBV10-3, the J call TRBJ1-1; D unclear. CDR1 and CDR2 (germline): ENHRY, SYGVKD. The CDR3 runs 14 residues. Trimming cost V 3 bases and J 2 bases, with 10 bases left between them. CDR3 nucleotide sequence: TGTGCCATCAGTGAAAGGGCCACAAACACTGAAGCTTTCTTT. It specifies CAISERATNTEAFF.

The V and J genes are TRBV5-1 and TRBJ2-2, with D possibly called TRBD1 or TRBD2 (5 bases each). The CDR3 sequence is 20 residues long. The ends were cut back, 3 bases at V and 6 bases at J, with 30 bases in the middle. Germline CDR1 is SGHRS and CDR2 is YFSETQ. The chain's CDR3 is CASSSAAWLYQGLSAGELFF. CDR3 nucleotides: TGCGCCAGCAGCTCGGCTGCGTGGTTGTACCAGGGCCTTAGCGCCGGGGAGCTGTTTTTT.

This chain connects TRBV30 to TRBJ1-2; 7 bases align to TRBD1. CDR1 and CDR2 from the germline V gene are GTSNPN and SVGIG (reference sequence). Germline trimming cut 3 bases from V and 6 bases from J; bases unmatched to any gene: 13. The CDR3 contains 15 residues. The CDR3 nucleotides are TGTGCCTGGAGGAGAGGGGGCCTCGATCGGGATGGCTACACCTTC. Protein product: CAWRRGGLDRDGYTF.

The V and J genes are TRBV27 and TRBJ2-6; 7 positions match TRBD1. CDR3 length: 21 residues. Looked up from germline, CDR1 is MNHEY and CDR2 is SMNVEV (reference sequence). V gave up 4 bases and J gave up 3 bases; unmatched junction bases: 21. The CDR3 DNA reads TGTGCCAGCAGTTACTCTTACCCGGGACAGAGTGAGGGACGTGGGGCCAACGTCCTGACTTTC. It yields the protein CASSYSYPGQSEGRGANVLTF.

The genes are TRBV10-3 and TRBJ2-7; D uncertain. V was pared by 2 bases and J by 2 bases, with 7 bases between. The CDR3 is 13 residues long. Germline V gene lookup returns CDR1 ENHRY and CDR2 SYGVKD. DNA for the CDR3: TGTGCCATCAGTGAGGGGTTCACCTACGAGCAGTACGTC. Its translation is CAISEGFTYEQYV.

The J gene is TRBJ2-3, the V gene TRBV3-1 (or the pseudogene TRBV3-2), with 9 bases identical to TRBD2. The CDR3 runs 16 residues. Germline values: CDR1 LGHDT, CDR2 YNNKEL (reference sequence). Unmatched junction bases numbered 3, after V lost 1 base and J lost 1 base. In DNA form, the CDR3 reads TGTGCCAGCAGCCAAGGGACTAGCGACCGCACAGATACGCAGTATTTT. Translated, it gives CASSQGTSDRTDTQYF.

The chain carries TRBV7-2 and TRBJ1-1; a possible D gene is TRBD1 (6 bases). Trimming took off 5 bases at V and 4 bases at J, with 11 bases between the two ends. Germline V gene lookup returns CDR1 SGHTA and CDR2 FQGNSA. CDR3 length equals 13 residues. This CDR3 reads CASSMRTVTEAFF. The CDR3 DNA reads TGTGCCAGCAGCATGAGGACAGTCACTGAAGCTTTCTTT.

J is TRBJ2-2 and V is TRBV11-3; 13 bases align to TRBD2. This CDR3 contains 16 residues. Losses at the gene ends were 8 bases for V and 5 bases for J; bases not matched to a gene: 8. Germline V gene sequence: CDR1 SGHNT, CDR2 YENEEA. The CDR3 bases are TGTGCCAGCTCCCGTGGGGGACTAGCGGGGACCGGGGAGCTGTTTTTT. Residues: CASSRGGLAGTGELFF.

This sequence joins TRBV12-5 and TRBJ2-2; 10 bases are a match to TRBD1. Per germline, CDR1 LGHNT and CDR2 FRNRAP. This CDR3 comprises 17 residues. The V gene end was trimmed by 0 bases and the J gene end by 5 bases; junction bases not matched to a gene: 6. The CDR3 coding sequence is TGTGCTAGTGGTTTGGTACGACAGGGGGCGAGGACCGGGGAGCTGTTTTTT. This codes for CASGLVRQGARTGELFF.

The chain has TRBV10-3 and TRBJ2-1; D gene ambiguous. The CDR3 sequence is 12 residues long. With 6 bases removed from V and 4 bases from J, the gap between germline ends came to 7 bases. CDR1 ENHRY and CDR2 SYGVKD come from the germline V gene. For the CDR3, the DNA is TGTGCCATCAGGTCCAGATACAATGAGCAGTTCTTC. Residues: CAIRSRYNEQFF.

The chain couples TRBV19 to TRBJ1-5; D call uncertain. The CDR3 has 14 amino acids. Trimming left V 2 bases short and J 5 bases short, with 10 bases between. The germline V gene has CDR1 LNHDA and CDR2 SQIVND (reference sequence). Here the CDR3 reads CASSILGRDQPQHF. The CDR3 nucleotides are TGTGCCAGTAGTATACTCGGAAGAGATCAGCCCCAGCATTTT.

This clone was counted once. This sequence joins TRBV19 and TRBJ2-3; 8 bases agree with TRBD1. The germline gives CDR1 LNHDA, CDR2 SQIVND (reference sequence). The V and J ends lost 5 bases and 4 bases, in that order; junction bases with no gene match: 5. The CDR3 loop spans 14 amino acids. The CDR3 DNA is TGTGCCAGTAGTCTCGGACAGGGAGCAGATACGCAGTATTTT. Its translation is CASSLGQGADTQYF.

The chain combines TRBV19 with TRBJ2-1; 7 nucleotides align to TRBD1. Germline assignment: CDR1 LNHDA and CDR2 SQIVND (reference sequence). The CDR3 is made up of 14 amino acids. V was clipped by 4 bases and J by 8 bases; unmatched bases: 8. This CDR3 is CASSTIQGEYEQFF. In DNA, the CDR3 is TGTGCCAGTAGTACAATCCAGGGGGAGTATGAGCAGTTCTTC.

The chain carries TRBV4-1 and TRBJ1-1; tentative D call: TRBD1 (5 bases). The CDR3 is made up of 17 amino acids. Germline CDR1 and CDR2: MGHRA and YSYEKL. V gave up 2 bases and J gave up 5 bases, with 21 bases separating them. The CDR3 loop reads CASSQRRGGTSDTEAFF. CDR3 coding DNA: TGCGCCAGCAGCCAAAGGAGGGGCGGGACTAGCGATACTGAAGCTTTCTTT.

V gene TRBV19 combines with J gene TRBJ2-5; 10 positions match TRBD1. The CDR3 is 15 amino acids. Per the germline V gene, CDR1 is LNHDA and CDR2 is SQIVND (reference sequence). Trimming removed 3 bases from V and 4 bases from J; junction bases left unmatched: 5. CDR3 loop: CASSIVTGGVETQYF. The CDR3 DNA follows: TGTGCCAGTAGTATCGTGACAGGGGGCGTAGAGACCCAGTACTTC.

The chain is built from TRBV14 and TRBJ2-5, with D possibly called TRBD1 or TRBD2 (5 bases each). The CDR3 covers 18 residues. The ends were cut back, 4 bases at V and 5 bases at J, with 26 bases in the middle. The germline CDR1 and CDR2 sequences are SGHDN and FVKESK. The CDR3 nucleotides are TGTGCCAGCAGCCGAAACCCTTGGACAACTCCGGGGTCGGAGACCCAGTACTTC. This translates into CASSRNPWTTPGSETQYF.

The V and J genes are TRBV12-5 and TRBJ2-6; D not certain. Trimming shortened V by 7 bases and J by 1 base, and 5 bases separated the two germline ends. Germline-derived CDR1 and CDR2 are LGHNT and FRNRAP. The CDR3 runs to 13 residues. CDR3 bases: TGTGCTAGTGCCTCTTCTGGGGCCAACGTCCTGACTTTC. As protein: CASASSGANVLTF. The variable domain in full, with the rest retrieved from reference TRBV12-5 and TRBJ2-6, is DARVTQTPRHKVTEMGQEVTMRCQPILGHNTVFWYRQTMMQGLELLAYFRNRAPLDDSGMPKDRFSAEMPDATLATLKIQPSEPRDSAVYFCASASSGANVLTFGAGSRLTVL.

The chain employs TRBV12-3 or TRBV12-4 and TRBJ2-5; tentatively, D is TRBD1 (5 bases). The CDR3 covers 13 residues. Trimming cost V 8 bases and J 0 bases, with 10 bases left between them. The CDR3: CASCRGNQETQYF. CDR3 in DNA: TGTGCCAGCTGTAGGGGTAACCAAGAGACCCAGTACTTC.

The V gene is TRBV28, the J gene TRBJ2-7; D gene uncertain. From germline, CDR1 is MDHEN and CDR2 SYDVKM. V was shortened by 3 bases and J by 5 bases, with 11 bases between the two germline ends. This CDR3 has 13 amino acids. Here the CDR3 DNA reads TGTGCCAGCAGTTTCCGGCTCGGTCACGAGCAGTACGTC. It specifies CASSFRLGHEQYV.